Listed below are T cell receptor beta chains from one sample, sequenced in a study of blood T cell repertoires in COVID-19. This table comes from immunoSEQ multiplex PCR, and its TCRdb copy is limited to in-frame clones, with some not included. This table holds about 340,000 clones, roughly 86% found once. Material for sequencing was peripheral blood. All receptors come from a woman in her seventies with COVID-19, enrolled during active disease. The conserved cysteine and the conserved F or W are not part of the CDR3 here.

V gene,J gene,CDR3 protein
TRBV5-1,TRBJ1-1,ASRTGTANTEAF
TRBV7-2,TRBJ2-3,ASSLGASGGVTDTQY
TRBV28,TRBJ1-1,ASSLPGSEAF
TRBV28,TRBJ1-6,ASSYTGANSPLH
TRBV27,TRBJ1-2,ASSLNRGGYGYT
TRBV7-9,TRBJ2-7,ASSLLESYEQY
TRBV4-3,TRBJ1-2,ASSQDGGGSNYGYT
TRBV5-6,TRBJ2-6,ASSLGRGTGLSGANVLT
TRBV30,TRBJ1-3,AWTGTGGNTIY
TRBV7-9,TRBJ1-1,ASSLRSFEAF
TRBV7-8,TRBJ1-1,ASSATGGVTEAF
TRBV5-1,TRBJ2-6,ASSLFGIGGANVLT
TRBV7-2,TRBJ1-4,ASSPGGARGNEKLF
TRBV27,TRBJ1-6,ASSFRAGHNSPLH
TRBV5-6,TRBJ1-2,ASSFPSAELGTRT
TRBV5-4,TRBJ2-5,ASSTRQGRLETQY
TRBV5-4,TRBJ2-7,ASSLDSREQY
TRBV6-5,TRBJ1-1,ASRGRQGGRTEAF
TRBV28,TRBJ2-3,ASSLGGVASTDTQY
TRBV5-1,TRBJ2-1,ASSWGQGTYNEQF
TRBV5-1,TRBJ1-1,ASSQQGGNTEAF
TRBV19,TRBJ1-2,ASSIIQSFNGYT
TRBV28,TRBJ2-7,ASSPNYEQY
TRBV18,TRBJ1-5,ASSLDREQPQH
TRBV18,TRBJ2-1,ASSRAGGDYNEQF
TRBV28,TRBJ1-5,ASTVDRGQPQH
TRBV12-3/TRBV12-4,TRBJ1-2,ASSLEVPYGYT
TRBV5-6,TRBJ1-1,ASSSAGGQGPAF
TRBV9,TRBJ1-1,ASSDGTGGTEAF
TRBV15,TRBJ2-5,ATSRDSGGVLGTQY
TRBV6-2/TRBV6-3,TRBJ2-5,ASCSASGTQETQY
TRBV4-1,TRBJ1-4,ASSQVGDRVGKLF
TRBV7-8,TRBJ1-6,ASSSDSQSRAPLH
TRBV10-3,TRBJ1-4,AISFGTGVNEKLF
TRBV5-1,TRBJ2-3,ASRLAPPDTQY
TRBV6-5,TRBJ2-7,ASRTGALYEQY
TRBV7-7,TRBJ2-5,ASSSTGRRDETQY
TRBV7-3,TRBJ2-7,ASSTTGSYEQY